The next 21 T cell receptor beta chains were all read from a single sample in a study of early T cells in non-severe SARS-CoV-2 infection. TCRdb re-analysed the 5' RACE reads in MiXCR, keeping a single row per CDR3 protein. The sample carries tens of thousands of distinct CDR3 sequences, roughly 8.8% recorded once. The specimen sequenced was whole blood. The receptors here all came from an adult who was a healthcare worker with PCR-confirmed SARS-CoV-2 infection or an uninfected control (not recorded which).

This chain joins TRBV20-1 and TRBJ2-1, with D possibly being TRBD1 or TRBD2 (5 bases each). There are 14 residues in the CDR3. The ends were cut back, 3 bases at V and 6 bases at J, with 15 bases in the middle. Germline assignment: CDR1 DFQATT and CDR2 SNEGSKA (reference sequence). CDR3 coding DNA: TGCAGTGCTAGGAACGGGGCTGGTGTCAATGAGCAGTTCTTC. Translated: CSARNGAGVNEQFF.

This clonotype was counted at least ten times. The chain combines TRBV7-9 with TRBJ2-5; TRBD1 agrees at 8 bases. This CDR3 region has 13 residues. Trimming took 3 bases from V and 5 from J; bases not matched to a gene: 2. CDR1 is SEHNR and CDR2 is FQNEAQ in the germline V gene (reference sequence). Here the CDR3 reads CASSLRQGETQYF. CDR3 coding DNA: TGTGCCAGCAGCTTGAGACAGGGGGAGACCCAGTACTTC.

The chain's CDR3 is CASSLRRGGTDTQYF. CDR3 bases: TGTGCCAGCAGCTTAAGGCGGGGGGGCACAGATACGCAGTATTTT. This chain uses TRBV7-3 with TRBJ2-3; TRBD2 matches 8 bases. The V gene end was trimmed by 1 base and the J gene end by 1 base; junction bases not matched to a gene: 1. The CDR3 sequence is 15 residues long. Germline assignment: CDR1 SGHTA and CDR2 FQGTGA.

This clonotype has just a few counts. The chain uses TRBV2 and TRBJ1-4, with D tentatively TRBD1 (5 bases). This CDR3 region has 12 residues. Germline V gene data show CDR1 as SNHLY and CDR2 as FYNNEI. Trimming cost V 9 bases and J 8 bases, with 13 bases left between them. The CDR3 spells CASTTEDEKLFF. CDR3 DNA: TGTGCCAGTACGACAGAGGACGAAAAACTGTTTTTT.

The chain is built from TRBV12-3 or TRBV12-4 and TRBJ2-3, with 10 nucleotides matching TRBD1. The trim removed 8 bases at V and 1 base at J, leaving 6 bases unmatched. The length of the CDR3 is 15 residues. In DNA form, the CDR3 reads TGTGCCAGCGACCGGGACAGGGGAGGCACAGATACGCAGTATTTT. Protein: CASDRDRGGTDTQYF.

This clonotype has at least ten counts. The gene calls are TRBV20-1 and TRBJ2-7; 7 nucleotides agree with TRBD2. This CDR3 has 14 amino acids. Germline V gene sequence: CDR1 DFQATT, CDR2 SNEGSKA (reference sequence). V dropped 3 bases and J dropped 1; count of bases not matched to a gene: 6. The CDR3 DNA follows: TGCAGTGCTAGGGGGGGGGACTATTCCTACGAGCAGTACTTC. Protein sequence: CSARGGDYSYEQYF.

V and J are TRBV6-5 and TRBJ2-1; D might be TRBD1 (5 bases). Trimming left V 8 bases short and J 4 bases short, with 9 bases between. Per the germline V gene, CDR1 is MNHEY and CDR2 is SVGAGI. The CDR3 loop spans 12 amino acids. The CDR3 DNA follows: TGTGCCAGCTTAGGGGATTACAATGAGCAGTTCTTC. Protein sequence: CASLGDYNEQFF.

V and J are TRBV12-3 or TRBV12-4 and TRBJ2-3; D call uncertain. Trimming stripped 1 base from V and 10 bases from J, with 6 bases between. The CDR3 runs 11 residues. The CDR3 region is CASSLGWSQYF. The CDR3 DNA sequence: TGTGCCAGCAGTTTAGGGTGGTCGCAGTATTTT.

The rearrangement links TRBV12-3 or TRBV12-4 to TRBJ2-2, with D perhaps matching TRBD2 (6 bases). Trimming cost V 2 bases and J 5 bases, with 6 bases left between them. This CDR3 has 13 residues. The CDR3 sequence is CASSLRGTGELFF. The CDR3 DNA sequence: TGTGCCAGCAGTTTACGGGGGACCGGGGAGCTGTTTTTT.

This clonotype was seen once. The chain has TRBV10-3 and TRBJ2-7; D may match TRBD1 or TRBD2 (5 bases each). V gave up 2 bases and J gave up 3 bases, with 14 bases separating them. There are 15 residues in the CDR3. Per the germline V gene, CDR1 is ENHRY and CDR2 is SYGVKD. The DNA for the CDR3 is TGTGCCATCAGTGAGAACGACAGCGGCGGCTACGAGCAGTACTTC. It specifies CAISENDSGGYEQYF.

The rearrangement uses TRBV4-1 and TRBJ1-6; possible D gene TRBD1, 5 bases. Germline CDR1 and CDR2: MGHRA and YSYEKL. This CDR3 spans 17 amino acids. Trimming cost V 3 bases and J 10 bases, with 22 bases left between them. This CDR3 is CASSQETLGGGRSPLHF. DNA for the CDR3: TGCGCCAGCAGCCAGGAAACCCTCGGCGGGGGAAGATCACCCCTCCACTTT.

This clonotype occurred many times. The rearrangement uses TRBV25-1 and TRBJ2-1; D is ambiguous. Trimming cost V 4 bases and J 4 bases, with 26 bases left between them. Germline CDR1 MGHDK, CDR2 SYGVNS. The length of the CDR3 is 19 residues. The chain's CDR3 is CASSGPGNSLALLYNEQFF. The CDR3 DNA follows: TGTGCCAGCAGTGGCCCAGGTAACTCTTTGGCCCTATTATACAATGAGCAGTTCTTC.

This chain joins TRBV19 and TRBJ1-5; 8 bases line up with TRBD1. Germline-derived CDR1 and CDR2 are LNHDA and SQIVND (reference sequence). This CDR3 is 14 amino acids long. J was trimmed by 8 bases and V by 7 bases; bases with no gene match: 10. The chain's CDR3 is CASNDRGGFEPQHF. The CDR3 nucleotides read TGTGCCAGTAATGACAGGGGCGGTTTTGAGCCCCAGCATTTT.

The V and J genes are TRBV2 and TRBJ1-1, with a tentative D call TRBD1 (6 bases). This CDR3 contains 14 residues. V lost 1 base and J lost 4, with 10 bases in between. Germline CDR1 and CDR2: SNHLY and FYNNEI. CDR3 amino acids: CASSEGGGLTEAFF. Written as DNA, the CDR3 is TGTGCCAGCAGTGAAGGTGGGGGCCTCACTGAAGCTTTCTTT.

The chain has TRBV6-1 and TRBJ2-1; possible D gene TRBD2, 6 bases. Per germline, CDR1 MNHNS and CDR2 SASEGT. CDR3 length: 14 residues. The V end was cut by 6 bases, the J end by 0 bases, with 9 bases between. In DNA, the CDR3 is TGTGCCAGCAGCGGGCGGGGCTCCTACAATGAGCAGTTCTTC. Translation gives CASSGRGSYNEQFF.

This chain joins TRBV7-9 and TRBJ2-6; TRBD1 matches 8 bases. Germline CDR1 SEHNR, CDR2 FQNEAQ (reference sequence). Losses at the gene ends were 5 bases for V and 4 bases for J; bases not matched to a gene: 4. This CDR3 has 15 residues. The CDR3 nucleotides are TGTGCCAGCAGCCGGACAGGGTTCGGGGCCAACGTCCTGACTTTC. This codes for CASSRTGFGANVLTF.

This clonotype was found a few times. The rearrangement links TRBV24-1 to TRBJ2-3, with D unresolved. Trimming shortened V by 3 bases and J by 0 bases, and 6 bases separated the two germline ends. The CDR3 contains 14 residues. CDR1 and CDR2 (germline): KGHDR, SFDVKD. DNA for the CDR3: TGTGCCACCAGTGATCGGCGGAGCACAGATACGCAGTATTTT. Its protein is CATSDRRSTDTQYF.

This clonotype was counted ten times or more. The chain uses TRBV29-1 and TRBJ1-1, with D possibly being TRBD1 (6 bases). Between the trimmed V and J ends, which lost 4 bases and 10 bases, there was a span of 13 bases. The CDR3 length is 11 residues. CDR1 is SQVTM, CDR2 ANQGSEA, per germline. In DNA form, the CDR3 reads TGCAGCGTTGGAGTGAGGGGGGGAGCTTTCTTT. It specifies CSVGVRGGAFF.

V usage is TRBV3-1 and J usage is TRBJ1-6; D is unclear. The CDR3 runs 13 residues. V lost 2 bases and J 9 bases, leaving 8 bases between the germline ends. CDR1 LGHDT and CDR2 YNNKEL come from the germline V gene (reference sequence). This chain's CDR3 is CASSQLGSSPLHF. The CDR3, as DNA: TGTGCCAGCAGCCAACTGGGGAGTTCACCCCTCCACTTT.

This clonotype was detected many times. One end of the junction is discordant with germline, which a read error may explain. V usage is TRBV2 and J usage is TRBJ2-7; D uncertain. Germline CDR1 SNHLY, CDR2 FYNNEI. The CDR3 sequence is 14 residues long. The CDR3 sequence is CASREVRTYYEQYF. DNA for the CDR3: TGTGCCAGCAGGGAAGTTCGAACTTACTACGAGCAGTACTTC. Looking up the rest from reference TRBV2 and TRBJ2-7 gives the full variable domain: EPEVTQTPSHQVTQMGQEVILRCVPISNHLYFYWYRQILGQKVEFLVSFYNNEISEKSEIFDDQFSVERPDGSNFTLKIRSTKLEDSAMYFCASREVRTYYEQYFGPGTRLTVT.

This clonotype was observed at least ten times. This rearrangement joins TRBV7-2 to TRBJ2-1; no definite D call. Germline CDR1 SGHTA, CDR2 FQGNSA. This CDR3 is built from 11 residues. The ends were cut back, 6 bases at V and 4 bases at J, with 4 bases in the middle. The CDR3 coding sequence is TGTGCCAGCAGTAGATACAATGAGCAGTTCTTC. As protein: CASSRYNEQFF.